The present entry profiles one T cell receptor (beta chain) with its context. Its antigen is currently unknown. This record comes from a study of vaccination and CD4 T cells after COVID-19. The overall study: Mild disease affected 8 or 9 convalescent patients and severe disease one, all SARS-CoV-2 positive by nasal swab PCR.

Germline CDR1 and CDR2: MNHNS and SASEGT. J lost 2 bases, V lost 7 bases, and 11 bases had no gene match. The CDR3 sequence is 16 residues long. At the Johns Hopkins FTIC core, DNA taken from cultured CD4+ T cells was sequenced by way of the Oncomine TCR Beta short-read assay. TCRdb analysed the PCR reads with MiXCR anew, one entry per CDR3 protein. The sample carries some 10,000 distinct CDR3 sequences, 40% to 45% recorded once. Specified treatment: approximately nine-day PBMC culture with coronavirus spike peptide pools or control peptides (ViraFEST assay). The chain combines TRBV6-1 with TRBJ2-5; 9 nucleotides line up with TRBD1. The source is a human donor who had recovered from COVID-19. The sequenced sample consisted of CD4+ T cells from blood, cultured in vitro. The CDR3 sequence: CASTLNRGTGQETQYF. CDR3 nucleotide sequence: TGTGCCAGCACCCTAAACCGCGGGACAGGGCAAGAGACCCAGTACTTC.